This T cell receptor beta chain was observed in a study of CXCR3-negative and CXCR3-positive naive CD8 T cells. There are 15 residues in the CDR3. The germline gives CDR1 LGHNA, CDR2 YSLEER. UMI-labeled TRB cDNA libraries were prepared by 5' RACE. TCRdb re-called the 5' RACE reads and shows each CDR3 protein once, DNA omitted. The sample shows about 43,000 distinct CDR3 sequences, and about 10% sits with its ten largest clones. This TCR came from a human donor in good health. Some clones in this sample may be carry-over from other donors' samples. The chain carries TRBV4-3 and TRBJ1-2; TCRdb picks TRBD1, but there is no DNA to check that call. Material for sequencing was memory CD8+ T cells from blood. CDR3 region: CASSQDGGGSYGYTF.